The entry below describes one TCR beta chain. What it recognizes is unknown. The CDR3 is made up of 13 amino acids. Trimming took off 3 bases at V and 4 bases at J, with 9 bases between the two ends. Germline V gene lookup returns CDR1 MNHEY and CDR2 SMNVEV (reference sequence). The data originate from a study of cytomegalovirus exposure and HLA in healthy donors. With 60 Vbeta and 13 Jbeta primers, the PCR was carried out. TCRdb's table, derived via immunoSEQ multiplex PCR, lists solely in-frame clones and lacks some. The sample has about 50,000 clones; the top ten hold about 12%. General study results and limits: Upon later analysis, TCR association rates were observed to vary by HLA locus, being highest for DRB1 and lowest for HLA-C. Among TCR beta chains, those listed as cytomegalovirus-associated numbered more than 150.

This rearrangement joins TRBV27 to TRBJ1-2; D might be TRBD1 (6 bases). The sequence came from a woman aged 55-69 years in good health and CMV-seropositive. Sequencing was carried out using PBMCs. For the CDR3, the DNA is TGTGCCAGCAGTTTGACAGGTGCCTATGGCTACACCTTC. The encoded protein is CASSLTGAYGYTF.